These 14 T cell receptor beta chains originate from one sample sequenced in a study of blood T cells in healthy people across ages. Primed by a sample-barcoded 5' primer and a J-beta primer mix, a second PCR proceeded for 7 to 11 cycles. One entry per CDR3 protein, called by TCRdb with MiXCR from the 5' RACE reads. The table records more than 800,000 distinct CDR3 sequences, about 28% of them present only once. The sequenced sample consisted of blood. Receptors were obtained from a woman older than 75 in good health.

The chain employs TRBV19 and TRBJ1-4; 9 bases map to TRBD1. With 6 bases clipped from V and 5 bases from J, the junction kept 7 bases outside the gene matches. The germline gives CDR1 LNHDA, CDR2 SQIVND (reference sequence). The CDR3 totals 15 residues. CDR3 coding DNA: TGTGCCAGTAGGACGCCGGGACAGGGAAATGAAAAACTGTTTTTT. Translation gives CASRTPGQGNEKLFF.

Worth noting for this clonotype: A read error is possible here, since a much larger clone lies one base away. The V and J genes are TRBV7-9 and TRBJ2-7; 9 positions match TRBD2. The germline V gene encodes CDR1 SEHNR and CDR2 FQNEAQ (reference sequence). This CDR3 is built from 15 residues. CDR3 region: CASSLIGLATYERYF. The CDR3 DNA reads as TGTGCCAGCAGCTTAATCGGACTAGCGACCTACGAGCGGTACTTC.

As concerns this clonotype: An end of the junction does not agree with germline; a read error may underlie this. V gene TRBV6-2 or TRBV6-3 combines with J gene TRBJ2-5, with 13 bases aligning to TRBD2. The length of the CDR3 is 15 residues. CDR1 is MNHEY, CDR2 SVGEGT, per germline. CDR3 region: CAGRTSGGPQETQYF. CDR3 in DNA: TGTGCCGGCAGGACTAGCGGGGGACCCCAAGAGACCCAGTACTTC.

The chain uses TRBV6-2 or TRBV6-3 and TRBJ2-3; TRBD2 aligns across 10 bases. After removal of 7 bases from V and 4 bases from J, the junction contained 5 bases not matched to a gene. Germline V CDR1 and CDR2: MNHEY, SVGEGT. The CDR3 covers 14 residues. This chain's CDR3 is CASTEAGGPDTQYF. CDR3 in DNA: TGTGCCAGCACCGAAGCGGGGGGGCCAGATACGCAGTATTTT.

This clonotype was recorded a few times. V is TRBV6-2 or TRBV6-3 and J is TRBJ2-3; 16 positions match TRBD2. Germline CDR1 and CDR2: MNHEY and SVGEGT. V dropped 6 bases and J dropped 6; count of bases not matched to a gene: 18. The CDR3 extends over 20 amino acids. The CDR3 reads CASSFHSGTSGGAPRDTQYF. The CDR3, as DNA: TGTGCCAGCAGCTTCCACTCCGGGACTAGCGGGGGGGCCCCACGGGATACGCAGTATTTT.

This rearrangement joins TRBV12-3 or TRBV12-4 to TRBJ2-7; D is uncertain. V was pared by 5 bases and J by 2 bases, with 16 bases between. The CDR3 extends over 15 amino acids. The CDR3 coding sequence is TGTGCCAGCAGTCCGACGGTTGCAACAGCCTACGAGCAGTACTTC. Its protein product is CASSPTVATAYEQYF.

Points on this clonotype: Being one base from a much bigger clone, this may be a read error. The gene calls are TRBV10-1 and TRBJ2-3; D might be TRBD1 (6 bases). Germline values: CDR1 WNHNN, CDR2 SYGVQD (reference sequence). The CDR3 extends over 12 amino acids. V gave up 10 bases and J gave up 2 bases, with 10 bases separating them. The CDR3 sequence: CATGQNTDTQYF. In DNA, the CDR3 is TGCGCCACCGGACAGAACACAGATACGCAGTATTTT.

The chain recombines TRBV6-2 or TRBV6-3 with TRBJ2-7; TRBD2 aligns across 8 bases. The germline V gene has CDR1 MNHEY and CDR2 SVGEGT. With 6 bases clipped from V and 7 bases from J, the junction kept 14 bases outside the gene matches. CDR3 length: 15 residues. CDR3 sequence reads: CASRPRGVGKNEQYF. For the CDR3, the DNA is TGTGCCAGCAGGCCGCGGGGGGTGGGAAAAAATGAGCAGTACTTC.

This clonotype was picked up many times. This chain connects TRBV29-1 to TRBJ2-7, with D perhaps TRBD2 (6 bases). CDR3 size: 11 residues. V was pared by 4 bases and J by 6 bases, with 10 bases between. Germline CDR1 SQVTM, CDR2 ANQGSEA. CDR3 loop: CSVVKGGEQYF. The CDR3 DNA is TGCAGCGTTGTGAAGGGAGGCGAGCAGTACTTC.

The CDR3 coding sequence is TGTGCCAGCAGCTTAGTACAGGGCCCCCGGGAGCTGTTTTTT. It is translated as CASSLVQGPRELFF. The chain uses TRBV7-2 and TRBJ2-2; weak D call: TRBD1 (6 bases). CDR3 length: 14 amino acids. V dropped 1 base and J dropped 9 bases, with 12 bases sitting between them. CDR1 is SGHTA, CDR2 FQGNSA, per germline. Filled out from reference TRBV7-2 and TRBJ2-2, the complete variable domain reads GAGVSQSPSNKVTEKGKDVELRCDPISGHTALYWYRQSLGQGLEFLIYFQGNSAPDKSGLPSDRFSAERTGGSVSTLTIQRTQQEDSAVYLCASSLVQGPRELFFGEGSRLTVL.

The J gene is TRBJ1-5, the V gene TRBV30, with D maybe TRBD1 (5 bases). The CDR3 has 10 amino acids. Germline CDR1 GTSNPN, CDR2 SVGIG (reference sequence). The CDR3 DNA is TGTGCTGTAGGGGTTCAGCCCCAGCATTTT. It codes for CAVGVQPQHF.

This sequence joins TRBV12-3 or TRBV12-4 and TRBJ1-4; a possible D gene is TRBD1 (6 bases). This CDR3 spans 15 amino acids. V gave up 0 bases and J gave up 4 bases, with 9 bases separating them. As DNA, the CDR3 is TGTGCCAGCAGTTTAGCTGGACAGCTTAATGAAAAACTGTTTTTT. It is translated as CASSLAGQLNEKLFF.

The V and J genes are TRBV5-1 and TRBJ2-7, with TRBD2 matching 8 bases. The trim removed 4 bases at V and 2 bases at J, leaving 5 bases unmatched. The CDR3 length is 14 residues. Germline CDR1 and CDR2: SGHRS and YFSETQ. The CDR3 loop reads CASSKGAGAYEQYF. For the CDR3, the DNA is TGCGCCAGCAGCAAAGGAGCGGGGGCCTACGAGCAGTACTTC.

This clonotype was detected ten times or more. The chain uses TRBV20-1 and TRBJ2-3; no clear D. Trimming removed 0 bases at V and 4 bases at J, with 11 bases between. This CDR3 region has 14 residues. The germline V gene has CDR1 DFQATT and CDR2 SNEGSKA (reference sequence). In DNA form, the CDR3 reads TGCAGTGCTAGAGATCCGAGCTCAGCAGATACGCAGTATTTT. This translates into CSARDPSSADTQYF.